This is a list of T cell receptor beta chains from one sample in a study of human T cells and chemical hapten exposure. TCRdb processed the RACE reads anew with MiXCR; each CDR3 protein has one entry. The table lists 140,000 or so distinct CDR3 sequences, approximately 12% of them singletons, with 1.3% to 1.5% in the top ten. The sample here was whole blood, taken in connection with sensitization to the hapten diphenylcyclopropenone (DPC). Source of these receptors: a woman between 45 and 60 years old with alopecia areata. Some clones in this sample may be carry-over from other donors' samples. CDR3s include the opening cysteine and the closing phenylalanine or tryptophan. The D gene is left open where the match is weak. Clone size is stated in some rows and not others, as once, few, many or a class when expanded.

v_call	d_call	clone_size	j_call	cdr3_aa	cdr3_nt
TRBV10-1	NA	NA	TRBJ2-2	CASSEGGGGTGELFF	TGCGCCAGCAGTGAAGGGGGAGGCGGAACCGGGGAGCTGTTTTTT
TRBV5-5	NA	few	TRBJ1-1	CASMRANGAEAFF	TGTGCCAGCATGAGGGCGAATGGCGCTGAAGCTTTCTTT
TRBV6-2/TRBV6-3	TRBD2	many	TRBJ2-7	CASSYSVVTSGSYEQYF	TGTGCCAGCAGTTACTCGGTCGTGACTAGCGGGAGCTACGAGCAGTACTTC
TRBV5-6	NA	few	TRBJ1-3	CASSLVSVLSGNTIYF	TGTGCCAGCAGCTTGGTGTCAGTTCTCTCTGGAAACACCATATATTTT
TRBV10-3	TRBD2	many	TRBJ2-7	CAIRRLASSYEQYF	TGTGCCATCAGGCGACTAGCAAGCTCCTACGAGCAGTACTTC
TRBV9	TRBD2	few	TRBJ2-5	CASSVGVAGSRETQYF	TGTGCCAGCAGCGTAGGGGTAGCGGGCTCTAGAGAGACCCAGTACTTC
TRBV3-1	NA	many	TRBJ1-1	CASSQVAGKNAFF	TGTGCCAGCAGCCAAGTCGCCGGAAAAAACGCTTTCTTT
TRBV14	NA	few	TRBJ2-1	CASSQRGGQFF	TGTGCCAGCAGCCAAAGGGGGGGGCAGTTCTTC
TRBV12-3/TRBV12-4	TRBD1	many	TRBJ2-5	CASRTGQGETQYF	TGTGCCAGCAGGACCGGACAGGGGGAGACCCAGTACTTC
TRBV6-5	NA	many	TRBJ1-1	CASTLTLTNTEAFF	TGTGCCAGCACCCTGACACTGACCAACACTGAAGCTTTCTTT
TRBV20-1	NA	NA	TRBJ2-5	CSAIEETQYF	TGCAGTGCTATAGAAGAGACCCAGTACTTC
TRBV18	NA	few	TRBJ1-1	CASSPWGGMNTEAFF	TGTGCCAGCTCACCATGGGGAGGGATGAACACTGAAGCTTTCTTT
TRBV9	NA	NA	TRBJ2-6	CASSVPVYSSGANVLTF	TGTGCCAGCAGCGTTCCCGTATATAGCTCTGGGGCCAACGTCCTGACTTTC
TRBV11-2	NA	many	TRBJ2-3	CASSLGDFGDTQYF	TGTGCCAGCAGCTTAGGCGATTTCGGAGATACGCAGTATTTT
TRBV27	TRBD1	few	TRBJ2-7	CASRLAQGATYEQYF	TGTGCCAGCAGGCTAGCCCAGGGGGCGACCTACGAGCAGTACTTC
TRBV29-1	NA	few	TRBJ2-7	CSVGRDPYEQYF	TGCAGCGTTGGCAGGGATCCCTACGAGCAGTACTTC
TRBV6-5	NA	many	TRBJ2-7	CASRTRGRYYEQYF	TGTGCCAGCAGGACCAGGGGGAGGTACTACGAGCAGTACTTC
TRBV11-2	NA	few	TRBJ2-7	CASSPWQIYEQYF	TGTGCCAGCAGCCCGTGGCAGATCTACGAGCAGTACTTC
TRBV20-1	TRBD1	many	TRBJ2-5	CSARATGEETQYF	TGCAGTGCTAGAGCTACAGGGGAAGAGACCCAGTACTTC
TRBV14	NA	few	TRBJ2-2	CASSPQAGGELFF	TGTGCCAGCAGCCCCCAAGCGGGCGGGGAGCTGTTTTTT
TRBV29-1	TRBD1	NA	TRBJ2-3	CSVVGGRGQGTQYF	TGCAGCGTTGTAGGAGGAAGAGGACAGGGGACGCAGTATTTT
TRBV12-3/TRBV12-4	TRBD2	many	TRBJ2-1	CASSLVLAGVNEQFF	TGTGCCAGCAGTTTGGTTCTAGCGGGAGTTAATGAGCAGTTCTTC
TRBV5-1	TRBD2	few	TRBJ2-5	CASSLTSVQETQYF	TGCGCCAGCAGCTTGACTAGCGTCCAAGAGACCCAGTACTTC
TRBV2	TRBD2	NA	TRBJ2-2	CASSGGRAIGELFF	TGTGCCAGCAGTGGCGGGAGGGCAATCGGGGAGCTGTTTTTT
TRBV19	TRBD2	NA	TRBJ2-1	CASSQSSGGASGSGEQFF	TGTGCCAGTAGCCAAAGCTCAGGTGGGGCTAGCGGGAGTGGTGAGCAGTTCTTC
TRBV20-1	NA	NA	TRBJ2-3	CSASPGTSTDTQYF	TGCAGTGCTAGCCCTGGTACTAGCACAGATACGCAGTATTTT
TRBV4-1	NA	few	TRBJ2-7	CASSQDQDRPSYEQYF	TGCGCCAGCAGCCAAGATCAAGACAGGCCCTCCTACGAGCAGTACTTC
TRBV20-1	TRBD2	few	TRBJ2-1	CSARSLGLAGSEQFF	TGCAGTGCTAGAAGCTTGGGACTAGCGGGAAGTGAGCAGTTCTTC
TRBV6-6	TRBD1	few	TRBJ2-7	CASSFMPGQGNEQYF	TGTGCCAGCAGTTTTATGCCGGGACAGGGTAACGAGCAGTACTTC
TRBV15	NA	NA	TRBJ2-3	CATKPVAQYF	TGTGCCACCAAGCCAGTGGCGCAGTATTTT
TRBV7-8	NA	few	TRBJ1-4	CASSLAFGEKLFF	TGTGCCAGCAGCTTGGCGTTTGGGGAAAAACTGTTTTTT
TRBV6-2/TRBV6-3	TRBD2	NA	TRBJ2-2	CASSSGGLAGGPTGELFF	TGTGCCAGCAGTTCCGGGGGACTAGCGGGAGGGCCGACCGGGGAGCTGTTTTTT
TRBV12-3/TRBV12-4	TRBD2	NA	TRBJ2-1	CASTLGGGQSYNEQFF	TGTGCCAGCACCCTCGGGGGGGGACAATCATACAATGAGCAGTTCTTC
TRBV24-1	NA	many	TRBJ2-5	CATSVGVRQETQYF	TGTGCCACCAGTGTGGGGGTTCGCCAAGAGACCCAGTACTTC
TRBV29-1	TRBD2	NA	TRBJ2-1	CSISGRDYNEQFF	TGCAGTATTAGCGGGAGGGACTACAATGAGCAGTTCTTC
TRBV6-1	TRBD2	NA	TRBJ2-2	CASSSSGRQFGELFF	TGTGCCAGCAGTTCTAGCGGGAGGCAGTTCGGGGAGCTGTTTTTT
TRBV3-2	NA	NA	TRBJ2-7	CASSQLRGQGMGGEQYF	TGTGCCAGCAGCCAGTTGAGGGGACAGGGTATGGGAGGCGAGCAGTACTTC
TRBV11-2	NA	NA	TRBJ1-1	CASSLRSAGNTEAFF	TGTGCCAGCAGCTTAAGGTCGGCAGGGAACACTGAAGCTTTCTTT